The sequence of this T cell receptor beta chain was determined in a study of cytomegalovirus exposure and HLA in healthy donors. Primers: 60 Vbeta forward and 13 Jbeta reverse. Clones were sequenced by immunoSEQ multiplex PCR, and TCRdb holds only the in-frame ones, with some missing. The table shows 150,000 to 200,000 clones, with roughly 77% occurring only once. The TCR originated in a man younger than 35 in good health and CMV-seropositive. The material sequenced was PBMCs.

CDR3 protein: CAWRGPGQPQHF. The DNA of the CDR3 is TGTGCCTGGAGAGGGCCGGGGCAGCCCCAGCATTTT. V usage is TRBV30 and J usage is TRBJ1-5, with no clear D. V dropped 3 bases and J dropped 7 bases, with 10 bases sitting between them. Germline CDR1 GTSNPN, CDR2 SVGIG (reference sequence). This CDR3 contains 12 residues.